A single sample is the source of the 32 T cell receptor beta chains below, sequenced in a study of human T cells and chemical hapten exposure. Time point: patch test 2, 6 weeks after DPC sensitization. As to treatment: therapeutic diphenylcyclopropenone sensitization with weekly scalp DPC. MiXCR was run by TCRdb on the RACE reads, yielding one entry per CDR3 protein. The sample consists of tens of thousands of distinct CDR3 sequences, less than 3.5% of them appearing once. Specimen: whole blood, collected in connection with sensitization to the hapten diphenylcyclopropenone (DPC). These receptors all stem from a man aged 40-50 years with alopecia areata. Some clones in this sample may be carry-over from other donors' samples.

Ten or more counts support this clonotype. The chain employs TRBV20-1 and TRBJ1-1; a possible D gene is TRBD1 (6 bases). Germline loops: CDR1 DFQATT, CDR2 SNEGSKA (reference sequence). Trimming left V 3 bases short and J 0 bases short, with 17 bases between. The CDR3 extends over 16 amino acids. The CDR3: CSARGGALTMNTEAFF. As DNA, the CDR3 is TGCAGTGCTAGGGGGGGGGCACTTACCATGAACACTGAAGCTTTCTTT.

This clonotype was counted ten times or more. The chain employs TRBV7-2 and TRBJ2-3; a weak D match, TRBD1 (5 bases). The germline V and J ends were trimmed by 1 base and 0 bases, with 8 bases remaining between them. The CDR3 loop spans 15 amino acids. Germline V gene lookup returns CDR1 SGHTA and CDR2 FQGNSA. The DNA of the CDR3 is TGTGCCAGCAGCTTAGATAAGGGGAGCACAGATACGCAGTATTTT. Its protein product is CASSLDKGSTDTQYF.

V usage is TRBV12-3 or TRBV12-4 and J usage is TRBJ2-2, with 11 nucleotides matching TRBD2. This CDR3 contains 15 residues. V shed 6 bases, J shed 1 base, and the junction held 1 base outside the gene matches. CDR3 protein: CASRTSGRNTGELFF. Here the CDR3 DNA reads TGTGCCAGCAGAACTAGCGGGAGGAACACCGGGGAGCTGTTTTTT.

This clonotype was seen a few times. This chain links TRBV20-1 with TRBJ2-7; a possible D gene is TRBD2 (6 bases). The CDR3 runs to 16 residues. The ends were cut back, 0 bases at V and 2 bases at J, with 17 bases in the middle. Germline V gene lookup returns CDR1 DFQATT and CDR2 SNEGSKA (reference sequence). The CDR3 DNA sequence: TGCAGTGCTAGAGATCTTTGGGGGGAAGAGGCCTACGAGCAGTACTTC. Its protein product is CSARDLWGEEAYEQYF.

This clonotype came up many times. This chain joins TRBV7-6 and TRBJ2-7; 8 bases agree with TRBD1. The germline V gene has CDR1 SGHVS and CDR2 FNYEAQ. V dropped 5 bases and J dropped 4; count of bases not matched to a gene: 13. The CDR3 is made up of 16 amino acids. The CDR3 protein is CASSIKTGAHLYEQYF. DNA of the CDR3: TGTGCCAGCAGCATAAAGACAGGGGCCCATCTGTACGAGCAGTACTTC.

In this sample, this clonotype turned up many times. The DNA of the CDR3 is TGTGCCAGCAGCTCGGACAGTATTAACACTGAAGCTTTCTTT. Translated: CASSSDSINTEAFF. The chain links TRBV7-9 to TRBJ1-1; D is perhaps TRBD1 (6 bases). CDR1 is SEHNR, CDR2 FQNEAQ, per germline (reference sequence). This CDR3 region has 14 residues. V lost 4 bases to trimming and J lost 2 bases, with 11 bases between them.

This clonotype was seen repeatedly, ten times or more. The rearrangement links TRBV3-1 to TRBJ2-2; D unclear. V was trimmed by 4 bases and J by 9 bases, leaving 18 bases between them. The CDR3 runs 15 residues. From germline, CDR1 is LGHDT and CDR2 YNNKEL (reference sequence). The CDR3 coding sequence is TGTGCCAGCAGCCCGAAGAGACTCCCCGGTAGGGAGCTGTTTTTT. Protein sequence: CASSPKRLPGRELFF.

The chain carries TRBV6-5 and TRBJ1-2; 9 bases map to TRBD1. The V gene's germline CDR1 is MNHEY and CDR2 SVGAGI. This CDR3 comprises 15 residues. V trimming: 7 bases; J trimming: 9 bases; junction bases outside the gene matches: 15. The CDR3 coding sequence is TGTGCCAGCACCCCCGGACAGGGGTTTAGGTGGAGCTACACCTTC. It encodes CASTPGQGFRWSYTF.

This clonotype appeared many times. The chain couples TRBV28 to TRBJ2-3; D remains ambiguous. This CDR3 has 14 amino acids. Trimming took 6 bases from V and 2 from J, leaving 12 bases between them. Germline V gene sequence: CDR1 MDHEN, CDR2 SYDVKM. The CDR3 protein is CASSTSQDTDTQYF. As DNA, the CDR3 is TGTGCCAGCAGCACATCCCAGGACACAGATACGCAGTATTTT.

This clonotype showed up many times. The chain carries TRBV5-5 and TRBJ2-7; 11 bases agree with TRBD2. The CDR3 length is 16 residues. The germline gives CDR1 SGHKS, CDR2 YYEKEE (reference sequence). The V gene end was trimmed by 0 bases and the J gene end by 3 bases; junction bases not matched to a gene: 5. The CDR3 loop reads CASSLVSGRALYEQYF. Written as DNA, the CDR3 is TGTGCCAGCAGCTTGGTTAGCGGGAGGGCCCTCTACGAGCAGTACTTC. The whole variable domain, filled in from reference TRBV5-5 and TRBJ2-7, reads DAGVTQSPTHLIKTRGQQVTLRCSPISGHKSVSWYQQVLGQGPQFIFQYYEKEERGRGNFPDRFSARQFPNYSSELNVNALLLGDSALYLCASSLVSGRALYEQYFGPGTRLTVT.

The table lists this clonotype with many counts. The chain couples TRBV7-9 to TRBJ1-4; TRBD1 might be the D (6 bases). V lost 2 bases, J lost 5 bases, and 9 bases lay in between. Germline lookup yields CDR1 SEHNR and CDR2 FQNEAQ (reference sequence). The CDR3 extends over 14 amino acids. The CDR3 DNA sequence: TGTGCCAGCAGCTTAAGGACAGTAAATGAAAAACTGTTTTTT. This sequence encodes CASSLRTVNEKLFF.

This clonotype was seen at least ten times. This chain's CDR3 is CASSEFTNEQFF. The CDR3 DNA reads TGTGCCAGCAGTGAATTTACCAATGAGCAGTTCTTC. This chain joins TRBV25-1 and TRBJ2-1; D remains ambiguous. Trimming cost V 1 base and J 6 bases, with 4 bases left between them. This CDR3 is 12 amino acids long. Germline assignment: CDR1 MGHDK and CDR2 SYGVNS.

There are many counts of this clonotype. The chain combines TRBV7-2 with TRBJ1-1, with D hard to call. The CDR3 has 13 amino acids. V lost 5 bases to trimming and J lost 2 bases, with 9 bases between them. Per the germline V gene, CDR1 is SGHTA and CDR2 is FQGNSA. The CDR3 DNA reads TGTGCCAGCAGCGACGGCGGAAACACTGAAGCTTTCTTT. This translates into CASSDGGNTEAFF.

This clonotype was detected ten times or more. The chain employs TRBV3-1 and TRBJ2-2; D call uncertain. The CDR3 sequence is 13 residues long. V was clipped by 2 bases and J by 6 bases, with 7 bases between them. Germline V gives CDR1 LGHDT, CDR2 YNNKEL (reference sequence). The CDR3 loop reads CASSQFPSGELFF. CDR3 sequence (DNA): TGTGCCAGCAGCCAATTCCCTTCCGGGGAGCTGTTTTTT.

This clonotype was counted a few times. CDR3 amino acids: CASSFSVDRGAGANVLTF. In DNA, the CDR3 is TGTGCCAGCAGTTTTTCCGTTGACAGGGGAGCTGGGGCCAACGTCCTGACTTTC. J is TRBJ2-6 and V is TRBV12-3 or TRBV12-4; 8 positions agree with TRBD1. The junction had 9 bases not matched to a gene; V was cut back by 3 bases and J by 2 bases. CDR3 length: 18 residues.

The sample holds many counts of this clonotype. The rearrangement joins TRBV4-1 to TRBJ1-5; D is unresolved. V was trimmed by 0 bases and J by 8 bases, leaving 14 bases between them. Per the germline V gene, CDR1 is MGHRA and CDR2 is YSYEKL. The CDR3 runs 15 residues. Written as DNA, the CDR3 is TGCGCCAGCAGCCAAGAACCGAGTACGAGGGAGCCCCAGCATTTT. Translating gives CASSQEPSTREPQHF.

This clonotype was detected ten times or more. The chain couples TRBV9 to TRBJ2-7; 8 bases agree with TRBD1. This CDR3 region has 16 residues. V shed 3 bases, J shed 0 bases, and the junction held 8 bases outside the gene matches. CDR1 and CDR2 from the germline V gene are SGDLS and YYNGEE. Here the CDR3 DNA reads TGTGCCAGCAGCGCCGAAGACAGGGGTCTCTCCTACGAGCAGTACTTC. Amino acids: CASSAEDRGLSYEQYF.

This rearrangement joins TRBV12-3 or TRBV12-4 to TRBJ1-6; D is undetermined. This CDR3 contains 13 residues. V gave up 4 bases and J gave up 6 bases, with 7 bases separating them. CDR3 sequence (DNA): TGTGCCAGCAGTTACGATCTTAATTCACCCCTCCACTTT. This encodes CASSYDLNSPLHF.

This clonotype has just one count. Possible read error: a much larger clone is one base away. The chain recombines TRBV21-1 with TRBJ1-4; TRBD1 is the table's D call and was not checked against the DNA. TRBV21-1 is given as a pseudogene. The CDR3 loop spans 15 amino acids. As DNA, the CDR3 is TGTGCCAGCAAAGGAAACAGGGAAGATCGGGAAAAACTGTTTTTT. Its protein product is CASKGNREDREKLFF.

This clonotype was seen at least ten times. The chain links TRBV2 to TRBJ2-1; unclear D gene. This CDR3 contains 13 residues. V was clipped by 2 bases and J by 7 bases, with 9 bases between them. In germline, CDR1 is SNHLY, CDR2 FYNNEI. The CDR3 DNA reads as TGTGCCAGCAGTGAAATTTTCAGTAATGAGCAGTTCTTC. Residues: CASSEIFSNEQFF.

In its sample, this clonotype was seen many times. The chain links TRBV18 to TRBJ2-1; TRBD2 agrees at 8 bases. The germline gives CDR1 KGHSH, CDR2 LQKENI. The CDR3 spans 16 residues. V lost 3 bases and J lost 8; bases outside the gene matches: 12. This CDR3 is CASSPYYSGSPDEQFF. The DNA of the CDR3 is TGTGCCAGCTCACCGTACTACAGCGGGAGTCCGGATGAGCAGTTCTTC.

The table lists this clonotype with many counts. This chain links TRBV5-1 with TRBJ2-3, with a possible D match to TRBD1 (5 bases). Trimming took 0 bases from V and 5 from J, leaving 7 bases between them. The CDR3 length is 13 residues. Germline V gives CDR1 SGHRS, CDR2 YFSETQ. CDR3 DNA sequence: TGCGCCAGCAGCTTGGGACAGCGAGATACGCAGTATTTT. This encodes CASSLGQRDTQYF.

This clonotype occurred many times. The CDR3 region is CASSTGTSAQLGTDTQYF. CDR3 DNA sequence: TGTGCCAGCAGCACCGGGACTAGCGCGCAACTAGGGACAGATACGCAGTATTTT. The chain links TRBV9 to TRBJ2-3; TRBD2 matches 10 bases. Germline CDR1 reads SGDLS; CDR2 reads YYNGEE. V trimming: 4 bases; J trimming: 3 bases; junction bases outside the gene matches: 14. The CDR3 loop spans 18 amino acids. The full variable domain, rest sourced from reference TRBV9 and TRBJ2-3, is DSGVTQTPKHLITATGQRVTLRCSPRSGDLSVYWYQQSLDQGLQFLIQYYNGEERAKGNILERFSAQQFPDLHSELNLSSLELGDSALYFCASSTGTSAQLGTDTQYFGPGTRLTVL.

This clonotype was seen a handful of times. The chain recombines TRBV28 with TRBJ2-3; D gene unclear. Trimming took off 8 bases at V and 2 bases at J, with 20 bases between the two ends. This CDR3 region has 16 residues. CDR1 is MDHEN and CDR2 is SYDVKM in the germline V gene. The CDR3: CASQRDAWVNTDTQYF. The DNA for the CDR3 is TGTGCCAGCCAGCGCGACGCCTGGGTAAACACAGATACGCAGTATTTT. The full variable domain, in which reference TRBV28 and TRBJ2-3 provide the parts outside the CDR3, is DVKVTQSSRYLVKRTGEKVFLECVQDMDHENMFWYRQDPGLGLRLIYFSYDVKMKEKGDIPEGYSVSREKKERFSLILESASTNQTSMYLCASQRDAWVNTDTQYFGPGTRLTVL.

The J gene is TRBJ1-5, the V gene TRBV28, with D hard to call. CDR1 is MDHEN and CDR2 is SYDVKM in the germline V gene. This CDR3 is 19 amino acids long. V lost 6 bases to trimming and J lost 0 bases, with 24 bases between them. The CDR3 region has the DNA TGTGCCAGCAGCCCTTCAGGTGTGGGTGCGGGAGGTAGCAATCAGCCCCAGCATTTT. Translated: CASSPSGVGAGGSNQPQHF.

In this sample, this clonotype turned up many times. The V call is TRBV5-1, the J call TRBJ2-3; 7 positions agree with TRBD1. This CDR3 region has 14 residues. Germline CDR1 and CDR2: SGHRS and YFSETQ. V shed 4 bases and J 4 bases; nucleotides not matched to a gene: 6. The CDR3 DNA reads as TGCGCCAGCAGCAGACAGGGCCCCGCAGATACGCAGTATTTT. Its translation: CASSRQGPADTQYF.

The chain carries TRBV28 and TRBJ2-3; 9 bases map to TRBD2. The CDR3 is 15 amino acids. CDR1 and CDR2 from the germline V gene are MDHEN and SYDVKM. With V trimmed by 5 bases and J by 6 bases, 9 bases remained unmatched. Here the CDR3 DNA reads TGTGCCAGCAGTCCGGGAGGGACTAGCAGGGATACGCAGTATTTT. Protein: CASSPGGTSRDTQYF.

In DNA form, the CDR3 reads TGTGCCAGCAGCTCCAGCGACAGGGGGAGGCCTGATACGCAGTATTTT. Its protein is CASSSSDRGRPDTQYF. The chain uses TRBV12-3 or TRBV12-4 and TRBJ2-3; 9 positions agree with TRBD1. Trimming removed 6 bases from V and 6 bases from J; junction bases left unmatched: 13. The CDR3 is 16 residues long.

This clonotype occurred many times. This chain connects TRBV2 to TRBJ2-7; D assignment may be TRBD1 or TRBD2 (5 bases each). V lost 6 bases, J lost 3 bases, and 12 bases lay in between. The CDR3 has 13 amino acids. The germline V gene encodes CDR1 SNHLY and CDR2 FYNNEI. The CDR3 region is CASSLGTLYEQYF. The CDR3 DNA reads TGTGCCAGCAGCCTCGGGACCCTCTACGAGCAGTACTTC. The variable domain in full, completed from reference TRBV2 and TRBJ2-7, reads EPEVTQTPSHQVTQMGQEVILRCVPISNHLYFYWYRQILGQKVEFLVSFYNNEISEKSEIFDDQFSVERPDGSNFTLKIRSTKLEDSAMYFCASSLGTLYEQYFGPGTRLTVT.

This clonotype was seen repeatedly, ten times or more. The rearrangement uses TRBV14 and TRBJ1-1; the match to TRBD1 covers 8 bases. This CDR3 is 14 amino acids long. CDR1 and CDR2 (germline): SGHDN, FVKESK. The V and J ends lost 6 bases and 5 bases, in that order; junction bases with no gene match: 8. The CDR3 here is CASRADRGGTEAFF. Here the CDR3 DNA reads TGTGCCAGCAGAGCCGACAGGGGCGGGACTGAAGCTTTCTTT. Based on the CDR3 plus reference TRBV14 and TRBJ1-1, the full variable domain is EAGVTQFPSHSVIEKGQTVTLRCDPISGHDNLYWYRRVMGKEIKFLLHFVKESKQDESGMPNNRFLAERTGGTYSTLKVQPAELEDSGVYFCASRADRGGTEAFFGQGTRLTVV.

In this sample, this clonotype turned up many times. This chain uses TRBV7-8 with TRBJ1-1; D ambiguous. Germline loops: CDR1 SGHVS, CDR2 FQNEAQ. CDR3 length: 12 amino acids. V dropped 5 bases and J dropped 7 bases, with 11 bases sitting between them. CDR3 region: CASSPSGVEAFF. CDR3 DNA sequence: TGTGCCAGCAGCCCCTCTGGGGTTGAAGCTTTCTTT.

In this sample, this clonotype turned up many times. The J gene is TRBJ2-7, the V gene TRBV5-1; 9 bases match TRBD1. Looked up from germline, CDR1 is SGHRS and CDR2 is YFSETQ. V dropped 4 bases and J dropped 2; count of bases not matched to a gene: 4. This CDR3 is built from 14 residues. The CDR3 loop reads CASSRGQGPYEQYF. The CDR3 coding sequence is TGCGCCAGCAGCAGGGGACAGGGCCCCTACGAGCAGTACTTC.